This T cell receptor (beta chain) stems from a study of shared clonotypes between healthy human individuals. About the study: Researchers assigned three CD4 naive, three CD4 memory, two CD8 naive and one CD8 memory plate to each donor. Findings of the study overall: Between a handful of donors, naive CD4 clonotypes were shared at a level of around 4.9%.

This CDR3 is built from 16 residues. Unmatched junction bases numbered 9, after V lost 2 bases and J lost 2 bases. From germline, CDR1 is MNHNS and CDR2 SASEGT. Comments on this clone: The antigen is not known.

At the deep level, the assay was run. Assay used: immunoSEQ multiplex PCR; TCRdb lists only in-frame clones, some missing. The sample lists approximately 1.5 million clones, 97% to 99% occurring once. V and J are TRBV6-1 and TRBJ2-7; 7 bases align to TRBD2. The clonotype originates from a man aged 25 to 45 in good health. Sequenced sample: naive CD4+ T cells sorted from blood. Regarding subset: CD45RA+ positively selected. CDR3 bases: TGTGCCAGCAGTGAAAAGTGGGGCGGGAGTCCCTACGAGCAGTACTTC. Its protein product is CASSEKWGGSPYEQYF.